These T cell receptor beta chains were read from a single sample in a study of naive and memory T cell subsets. TCRdb ran MiXCR on the UMI-ligation and nested PCR reads and lists one entry per CDR3 protein. Of more than 35,000 distinct CDR3 sequences in the sample, 13% were seen once. Sequencing input: effector memory CD4+ T cells from blood. These receptors were obtained from a human donor in good health. The conserved cysteine and the conserved F or W are not part of the CDR3 here. A D gene is named only where the DNA matches it firmly.

j_call	d_call	v_call	cdr3_length	cdr3_aa
TRBJ2-7	-	TRBV19	9	ASGRAYEQY
TRBJ2-2	-	TRBV25-1	11	ASSVRNTGELF
TRBJ2-7	-	TRBV6-2/TRBV6-3	13	ASSYQNPLYYEQY
TRBJ1-1	TRBD1	TRBV10-3	13	AIRGQGKENTEAF
TRBJ2-5	-	TRBV6-1	10	ASRQLGETQY
TRBJ2-1	-	TRBV7-2	15	ASSLSGGRAGYNEQF
TRBJ2-3	-	TRBV6-6	10	ASSYASDTQY
TRBJ1-1	-	TRBV2	11	ASRSSPNTEAF
TRBJ2-1	-	TRBV5-4	15	ASSLDLAAGAYNEQF
TRBJ2-7	-	TRBV30	10	AWTKTSYEQY
TRBJ1-5	-	TRBV10-2	11	ASSGQSNQPQH
TRBJ2-7	TRBD2	TRBV7-2	12	ASNRLAGVYEQY
TRBJ2-3	-	TRBV29-1	9	SVDQEDTQY
TRBJ1-2	-	TRBV3-1	12	ASSQVSSGYGYT
TRBJ2-1	TRBD2	TRBV9	14	ASSVGISGILNEQF
TRBJ2-3	-	TRBV12-5	11	ASGLGTTDTQY
TRBJ2-7	TRBD2	TRBV7-3	13	ASSPSGTGIYEQY
TRBJ2-5	-	TRBV19	10	ASSTRRETQY
TRBJ1-4	-	TRBV28	10	ASSAPAEKLF
TRBJ2-1	TRBD2	TRBV11-1	14	ASSVGTSGRAGEQF
TRBJ2-3	TRBD2	TRBV24-1	14	ATSDVTSGNADTQY
TRBJ2-7	TRBD2	TRBV2	10	ASTSGSYEQY
TRBJ2-3	TRBD1	TRBV20-1	13	SAAAGGSGTDTQY
TRBJ2-1	-	TRBV7-3	13	ASSFHRDSYNEQF
TRBJ2-3	TRBD1	TRBV12-3/TRBV12-4	13	ASTRDRGGADTQY
TRBJ2-2	TRBD1	TRBV5-1	14	ASSSDRRTNTGELF
TRBJ2-7	-	TRBV20-1	12	SAIKGHSWDEQY
TRBJ2-6	TRBD2	TRBV7-9	18	ASSPPFRLAGGGGANVLT
TRBJ2-1	TRBD2	TRBV7-2	17	ASSLGNYGASGLYNEQF
TRBJ2-3	TRBD2	TRBV7-9	14	ASSALAGGPTDTQY
TRBJ1-4	-	TRBV5-1	14	ASSLGTVATNEKLF
TRBJ2-3	TRBD2	TRBV20-1	12	SAAGLAGPDTQY
TRBJ2-3	TRBD1	TRBV29-1	12	SATGTGSTDTQY
TRBJ1-2	TRBD1	TRBV12-3/TRBV12-4	11	ASSYRGGYGYT
TRBJ2-2	-	TRBV5-1	12	ASSGRTATGELF
TRBJ1-5	TRBD1	TRBV6-1	13	ASRTGGSESRAQH
TRBJ2-3	-	TRBV28	14	ASSSLGGALIDTQY
TRBJ1-4	TRBD1	TRBV6-5	12	ASSMGTEYEKLF
TRBJ1-3	-	TRBV7-2	9	ASASGNTIY
TRBJ2-4	TRBD1	TRBV14	15	ASSQGDRTLAKNIQY
TRBJ2-7	TRBD2	TRBV18	14	ASSPRGSGRSYEQY
TRBJ2-7	TRBD2	TRBV2	12	ASRVAGTFGEQY
TRBJ2-2	TRBD2	TRBV30	12	AWTGTRGAGELF
TRBJ2-7	-	TRBV10-3	12	AISESGESYEQY
TRBJ1-2	-	TRBV12-3/TRBV12-4	12	ASSLADLVGSYT
TRBJ2-5	TRBD1	TRBV20-1	15	SARRSGTGGVRETQY
TRBJ2-5	-	TRBV14	12	ASSQDSSRETQY
TRBJ2-1	-	TRBV11-3	10	ASSVQGGEQF
TRBJ1-1	-	TRBV20-1	13	SAEPGRALNTEAF
TRBJ2-7	-	TRBV7-9	10	ASSLVSLEQY
TRBJ2-5	TRBD1	TRBV6-6	15	ASSYYEGGTGQETQY